This TCR beta chain emerged from a study of long-term antiretroviral therapy in people with HIV. A remark on this clone: Its antigen is not identified.

V lost 4 bases and J 3 bases, leaving 16 bases between the germline ends. The CDR3 totals 16 residues. Germline lookup yields CDR1 MGHRA and CDR2 YSYEKL. Sequencing relied on immunoSEQ assay v3.0, run at survey level. The table came from immunoSEQ multiplex PCR; TCRdb's copy has only in-frame clones and leaves some out. The repertoire has tens of thousands of clones, approximately 80% of them found once; the top ten carry about an eighth. Study-level points and caveats: Clones that expanded before ART (that is, prior to treatment) dominated the repertoire at all time points. Blood in the study was drawn between the mid-2000s and the late 2010s, possibly under older ART regimens, which may be less effective than current ones.

The input for sequencing was unsorted PBMCs, taken 0.3 years after starting antiretroviral therapy. This receptor was obtained from a man in his late teens or twenties with HIV. V is TRBV4-1 and J is TRBJ1-5, with D possibly TRBD1 on 6 matching bases. The CDR3 DNA reads TGCGCCAGCAGCCCGATTCCAGGGGAGTTCAATCAGCCCCAGCATTTT. This translates into CASSPIPGEFNQPQHF.